Reported below is one T cell receptor beta chain. Sequencing was performed with immunoSEQ multiplex PCR; in TCRdb, only in-frame clones are kept and a portion is missing. This sample has about 35,000 clones, with 85% to 90% found just once. This record belongs to a study of control samples from healthy donors and cancer patients. CDR1 MNHEY and CDR2 SVGAGI come from the germline V gene. With 7 bases removed from V and 4 bases from J, the gap between germline ends came to 14 bases. The CDR3 extends over 15 amino acids. The TCR comes from a woman aged 35 to 49 with lung cancer. Specimen: PBMCs. The chain employs TRBV6-5 and TRBJ1-6; a possible D gene is TRBD1 (5 bases). CDR3 bases: TGTGCCAGCACGGGGACTGGGAGTTATAATTCACCCCTCCACTTT. Its translation is CASTGTGSYNSPLHF.